What follows are 6 T cell receptor beta chains derived from one specimen sequenced in a study of identical twins (dated by TCRdb to about 2016). Libraries came from 5' RACE. Sequencing used an Illumina HiSeq 2000. In TCRdb, the public reads were trimmed at Q25 with fastp and aligned with MiXCR, with productive beta chains retained. Each CDR3 protein appears once, grouped with its most common genes and DNA. Recorded for this sample are about 550,000 distinct CDR3 sequences; around 20% of them occurred a single time. Of the sample, approximately 0.49% is held by the ten largest clones. The data were also submitted as part of a second study, on yellow fever vaccine responses in identical twins.

Specimen: CD4+ T cells sorted from blood. The receptors stem from a woman under 30 in good health.

This clonotype has a handful of counts. The chain combines TRBV6-1 with TRBJ2-1, with a possible D match to TRBD1 (6 bases). Germline V gene lookup returns CDR1 MNHNS and CDR2 SASEGT. CDR3 length: 15 amino acids. Between the trimmed V and J ends, which lost 8 bases and 0 bases, there was a span of 14 bases. The CDR3 nucleotides are TGTGCCAGCCATCCGGGACAAAGCTCCTACAATGAGCAGTTCTTC. Its translation is CASHPGQSSYNEQFF.

The rearrangement joins TRBV29-1 to TRBJ1-3; no clear D. The CDR3 totals 12 residues. CDR1 and CDR2 (germline): SQVTM, ANQGSEA. V was clipped by 7 bases and J by 2 bases, with 9 bases between them. Written as DNA, the CDR3 is TGCAGCGCATGGAGCACTGGAAACACCATATATTTT. The encoded protein is CSAWSTGNTIYF.

The table lists this clonotype with a few counts. The V and J genes are TRBV6-4 and TRBJ1-1; no reliable D call. Trimming took off 4 bases at V and 4 bases at J, with 10 bases between the two ends. This CDR3 has 13 residues. The germline V gene encodes CDR1 MRHNA and CDR2 SNTAGT. CDR3 residues: CASSVTDGTEAFF. The DNA of the CDR3 is TGTGCCAGCAGTGTTACCGACGGCACTGAAGCTTTCTTT.

The V call is TRBV25-1, the J call TRBJ1-4; no definite D call. The V end lost 3 bases, the J end lost 7 bases, and 15 bases lay between the germline ends. Germline V gene lookup returns CDR1 MGHDK and CDR2 SYGVNS. CDR3 length equals 15 residues. The CDR3 loop is CASSDPGSIGEKLFF. The DNA for the CDR3 is TGTGCCAGCAGTGACCCGGGCAGCATCGGTGAAAAACTGTTTTTT.

The chain uses TRBV28 and TRBJ1-4; 7 bases are a match to TRBD1. CDR3 length equals 14 residues. Germline CDR1 MDHEN, CDR2 SYDVKM. The V gene end was trimmed by 5 bases and the J gene end by 7 bases; junction bases not matched to a gene: 7. This chain's CDR3 is CASSQLTGSEKLFF. The CDR3 region has the DNA TGTGCCAGCAGTCAGTTGACAGGGAGTGAAAAACTGTTTTTT. The whole variable domain, filled in from reference TRBV28 and TRBJ1-4, reads DVKVTQSSRYLVKRTGEKVFLECVQDMDHENMFWYRQDPGLGLRLIYFSYDVKMKEKGDIPEGYSVSREKKERFSLILESASTNQTSMYLCASSQLTGSEKLFFGSGTQLSVL.

The rearrangement links TRBV20-1 to TRBJ2-5, with TRBD1 matching 7 bases. CDR3 size: 12 residues. Germline assignment: CDR1 DFQATT and CDR2 SNEGSKA (reference sequence). The V and J ends lost 6 bases and 5 bases, in that order; junction bases with no gene match: 6. Here the CDR3 DNA reads TGCAGTGCCGCCGGACAGGTTGAGACCCAGTACTTC. It encodes CSAAGQVETQYF.